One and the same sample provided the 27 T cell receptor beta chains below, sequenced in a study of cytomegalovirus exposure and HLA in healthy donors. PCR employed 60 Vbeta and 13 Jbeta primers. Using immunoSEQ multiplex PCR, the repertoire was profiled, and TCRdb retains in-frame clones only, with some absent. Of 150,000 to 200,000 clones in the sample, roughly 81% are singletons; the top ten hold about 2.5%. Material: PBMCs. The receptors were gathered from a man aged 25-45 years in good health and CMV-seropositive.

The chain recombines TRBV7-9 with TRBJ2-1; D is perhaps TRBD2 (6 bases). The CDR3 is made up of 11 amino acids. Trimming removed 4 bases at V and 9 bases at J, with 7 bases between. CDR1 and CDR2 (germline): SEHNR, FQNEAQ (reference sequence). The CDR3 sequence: CASSWRGEQFF. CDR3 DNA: TGTGCCAGCAGCTGGCGGGGTGAGCAGTTCTTC.

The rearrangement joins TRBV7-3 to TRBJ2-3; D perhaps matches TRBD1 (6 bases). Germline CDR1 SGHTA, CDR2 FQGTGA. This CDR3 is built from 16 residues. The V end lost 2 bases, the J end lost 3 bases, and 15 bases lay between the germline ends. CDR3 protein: CASSLQGQGLTDTQYF. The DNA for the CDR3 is TGTGCCAGCAGCTTACAGGGGCAAGGTTTGACAGATACGCAGTATTTT.

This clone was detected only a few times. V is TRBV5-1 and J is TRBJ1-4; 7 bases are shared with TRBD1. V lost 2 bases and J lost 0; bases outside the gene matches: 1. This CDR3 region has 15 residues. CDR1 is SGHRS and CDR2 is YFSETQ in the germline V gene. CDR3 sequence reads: CASSLGTATNEKLFF. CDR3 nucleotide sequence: TGCGCCAGCAGCTTAGGGACAGCAACTAATGAAAAACTGTTTTTT.

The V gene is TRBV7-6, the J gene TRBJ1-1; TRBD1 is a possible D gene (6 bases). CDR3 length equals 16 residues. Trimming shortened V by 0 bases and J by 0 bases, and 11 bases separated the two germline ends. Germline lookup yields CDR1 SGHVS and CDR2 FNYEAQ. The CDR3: CASSLARAGVNTEAFF. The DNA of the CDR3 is TGTGCCAGCAGCTTAGCGCGGGCAGGGGTGAACACTGAAGCTTTCTTT.

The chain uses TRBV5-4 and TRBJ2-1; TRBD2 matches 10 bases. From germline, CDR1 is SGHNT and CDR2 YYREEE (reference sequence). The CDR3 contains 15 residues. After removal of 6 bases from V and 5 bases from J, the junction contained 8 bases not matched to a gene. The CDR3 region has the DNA TGTGCCAGCAAATCCGGACTAGCGGCTAACAATGAGCAGTTCTTC. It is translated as CASKSGLAANNEQFF.

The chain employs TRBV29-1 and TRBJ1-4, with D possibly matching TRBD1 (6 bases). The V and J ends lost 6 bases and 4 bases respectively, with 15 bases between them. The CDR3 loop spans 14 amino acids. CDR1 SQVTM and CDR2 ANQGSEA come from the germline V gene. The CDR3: CSVTTQGDNEKLFF. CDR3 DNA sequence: TGCAGCGTGACGACACAGGGAGATAATGAAAAACTGTTTTTT.

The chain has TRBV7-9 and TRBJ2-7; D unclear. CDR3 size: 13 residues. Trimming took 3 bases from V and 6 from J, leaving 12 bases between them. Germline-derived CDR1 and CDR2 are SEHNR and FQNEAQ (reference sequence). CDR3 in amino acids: CASSLENEVEQYV. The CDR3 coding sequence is TGTGCCAGCAGCTTGGAGAATGAAGTCGAGCAGTACGTC.

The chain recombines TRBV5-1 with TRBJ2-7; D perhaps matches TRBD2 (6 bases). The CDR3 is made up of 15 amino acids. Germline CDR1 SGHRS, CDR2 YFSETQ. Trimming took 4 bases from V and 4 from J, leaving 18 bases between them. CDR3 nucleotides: TGCGCCAGCAGCCCCGGGGGAGGCCCTCTTTACGAGCAGTACTTC. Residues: CASSPGGGPLYEQYF.

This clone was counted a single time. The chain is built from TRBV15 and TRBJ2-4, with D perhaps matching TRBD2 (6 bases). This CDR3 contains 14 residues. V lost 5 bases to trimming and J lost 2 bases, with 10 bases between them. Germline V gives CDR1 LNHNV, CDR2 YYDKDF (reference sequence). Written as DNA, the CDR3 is TGTGCCACCAGCTTGGGGGGAACCAAAAACATTCAGTACTTC. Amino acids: CATSLGGTKNIQYF.

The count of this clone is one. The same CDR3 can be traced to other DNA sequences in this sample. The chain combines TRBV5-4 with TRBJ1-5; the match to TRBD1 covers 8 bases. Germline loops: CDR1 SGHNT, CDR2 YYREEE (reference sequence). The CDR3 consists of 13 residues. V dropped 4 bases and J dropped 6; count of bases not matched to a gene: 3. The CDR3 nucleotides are TGTGCCAGCAGCCCCGACAGGGGTCAGCCCCAGCATTTT. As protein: CASSPDRGQPQHF.

CDR3 amino acids: CSVGQYYGYTF. The CDR3 region has the DNA TGCAGCGTTGGACAGTACTATGGCTACACCTTC. The V gene is TRBV29-1, the J gene TRBJ1-2; maybe TRBD1 (5 bases). The ends were cut back, 4 bases at V and 3 bases at J, with 6 bases in the middle. The V gene's germline CDR1 is SQVTM and CDR2 ANQGSEA. The length of the CDR3 is 11 residues.

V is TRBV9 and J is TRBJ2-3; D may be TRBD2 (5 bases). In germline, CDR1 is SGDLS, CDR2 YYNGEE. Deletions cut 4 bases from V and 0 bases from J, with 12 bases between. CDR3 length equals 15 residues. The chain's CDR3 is CASSLLAGSTDTQYF. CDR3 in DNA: TGTGCCAGCAGCCTCCTAGCCGGTAGCACAGATACGCAGTATTTT.

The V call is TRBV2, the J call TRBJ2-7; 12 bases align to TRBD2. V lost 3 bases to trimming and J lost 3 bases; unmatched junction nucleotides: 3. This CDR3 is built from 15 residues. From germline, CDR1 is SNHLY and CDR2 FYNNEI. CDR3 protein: CASSEPGLAGYEQYV. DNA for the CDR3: TGTGCCAGCAGTGAGCCGGGACTAGCGGGCTACGAGCAGTACGTC.

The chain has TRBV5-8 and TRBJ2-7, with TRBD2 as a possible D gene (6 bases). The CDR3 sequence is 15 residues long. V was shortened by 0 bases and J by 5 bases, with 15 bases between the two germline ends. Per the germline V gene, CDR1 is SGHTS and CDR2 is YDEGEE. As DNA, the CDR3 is TGTGCCAGCAGCTTGGAATGGCCGGGAGCGGACGAGCAGTACTTC. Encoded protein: CASSLEWPGADEQYF.

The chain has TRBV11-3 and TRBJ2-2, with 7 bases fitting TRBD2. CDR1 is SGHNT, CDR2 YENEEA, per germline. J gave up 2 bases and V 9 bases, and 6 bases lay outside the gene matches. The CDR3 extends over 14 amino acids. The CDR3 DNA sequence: TGTGCCAGTCAGCGGGAATTAAACACCGGGGAGCTGTTTTTT. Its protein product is CASQRELNTGELFF.

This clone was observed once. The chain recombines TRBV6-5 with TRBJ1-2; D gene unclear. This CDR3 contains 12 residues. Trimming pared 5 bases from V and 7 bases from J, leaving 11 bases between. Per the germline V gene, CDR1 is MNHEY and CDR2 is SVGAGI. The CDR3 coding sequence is TGTGCCAGCAGTGCGATCCTATTTGGCTACACCTTC. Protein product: CASSAILFGYTF.

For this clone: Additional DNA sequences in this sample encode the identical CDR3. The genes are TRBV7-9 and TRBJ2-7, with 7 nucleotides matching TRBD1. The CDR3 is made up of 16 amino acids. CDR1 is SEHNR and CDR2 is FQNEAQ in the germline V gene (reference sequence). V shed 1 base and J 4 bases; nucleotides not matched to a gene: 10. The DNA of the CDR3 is TGTGCCAGCAGCTTAGAAAACAGGGGACAGCCATACGAGCAGTACTTC. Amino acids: CASSLENRGQPYEQYF.

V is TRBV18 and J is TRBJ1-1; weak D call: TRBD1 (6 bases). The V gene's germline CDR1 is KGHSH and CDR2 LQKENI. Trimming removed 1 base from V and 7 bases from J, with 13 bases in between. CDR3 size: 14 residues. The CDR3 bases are TGTGCCAGCTCACCACTTCCATCAGGGGATGAAGCTTTCTTT. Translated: CASSPLPSGDEAFF.

CDR3 sequence (DNA): TGTGCCAGCTCACCGCCCGGACTATCCCGCGGAGATACGCAGTATTTT. Translating gives CASSPPGLSRGDTQYF. The chain employs TRBV18 and TRBJ2-3, with D possibly being TRBD2 (6 bases). The CDR3 has 16 residues. Deletions cut 3 bases from V and 5 bases from J, with 18 bases between. Germline CDR1 KGHSH, CDR2 LQKENI. The variable domain in full, completed from reference TRBV18 and TRBJ2-3, reads NAGVMQNPRHLVRRRGQEARLRCSPMKGHSHVYWYRQLPEEGLKFMVYLQKENIIDESGMPKERFSAEFPKEGPSILRIQQVVRGDSAAYFCASSPPGLSRGDTQYFGPGTRLTVL.

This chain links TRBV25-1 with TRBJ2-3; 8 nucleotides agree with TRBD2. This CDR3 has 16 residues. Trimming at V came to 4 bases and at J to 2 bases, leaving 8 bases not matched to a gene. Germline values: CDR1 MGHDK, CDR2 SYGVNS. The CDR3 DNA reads TGTGCCAGCAGTGGCCCGGCGGGAGGATACACAGATACGCAGTATTTT. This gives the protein CASSGPAGGYTDTQYF. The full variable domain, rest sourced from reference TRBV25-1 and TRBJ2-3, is EADIYQTPRYLVIGTGKKITLECSQTMGHDKMYWYQQDPGMELHLIHYSYGVNSTEKGDLSSESTVSRIRTEHFPLTLESARPSHTSQYLCASSGPAGGYTDTQYFGPGTRLTVL.

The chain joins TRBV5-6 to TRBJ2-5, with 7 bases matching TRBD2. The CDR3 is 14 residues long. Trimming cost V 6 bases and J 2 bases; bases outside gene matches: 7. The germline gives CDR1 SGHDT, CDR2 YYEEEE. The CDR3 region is CASTDSGPQETQYF. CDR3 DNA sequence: TGTGCCAGCACCGATAGCGGGCCACAAGAGACCCAGTACTTC.

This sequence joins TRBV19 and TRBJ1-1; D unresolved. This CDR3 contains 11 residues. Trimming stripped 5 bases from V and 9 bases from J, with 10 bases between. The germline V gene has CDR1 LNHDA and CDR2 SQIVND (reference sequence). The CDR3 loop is CASSGPAKAFF. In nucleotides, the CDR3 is TGTGCCAGTAGTGGGCCTGCAAAAGCTTTCTTT.

This chain's CDR3 is CASSLAQREVSGELFF. In DNA, the CDR3 is TGTGCCAGCAGCTTAGCCCAGCGGGAGGTTTCCGGGGAGCTGTTTTTT. The chain recombines TRBV11-2 with TRBJ2-2, with TRBD2 matching over 9 bases. The length of the CDR3 is 16 residues. CDR1 and CDR2 (germline): SGHAT, FQNNGV. V lost 1 base to trimming and J lost 6 bases; unmatched junction nucleotides: 6.

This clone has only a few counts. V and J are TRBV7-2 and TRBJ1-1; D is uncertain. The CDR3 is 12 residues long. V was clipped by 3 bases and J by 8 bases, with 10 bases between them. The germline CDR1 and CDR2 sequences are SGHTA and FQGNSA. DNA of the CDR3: TGTGCCAGCAGCTTGAGAAGAATCGAAGCTTTCTTT. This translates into CASSLRRIEAFF. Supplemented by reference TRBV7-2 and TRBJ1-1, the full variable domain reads GAGVSQSPSNKVTEKGKDVELRCDPISGHTALYWYRQSLGQGLEFLIYFQGNSAPDKSGLPSDRFSAERTGGSVSTLTIQRTQQEDSAVYLCASSLRRIEAFFGQGTRLTVV.

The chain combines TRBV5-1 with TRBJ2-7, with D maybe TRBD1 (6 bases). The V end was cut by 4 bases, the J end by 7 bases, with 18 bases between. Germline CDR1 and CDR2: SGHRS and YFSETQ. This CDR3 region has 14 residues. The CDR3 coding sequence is TGCGCCAGCAGCGCCGGACAGTTAACGGATGAGCAGTACTTC. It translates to CASSAGQLTDEQYF.

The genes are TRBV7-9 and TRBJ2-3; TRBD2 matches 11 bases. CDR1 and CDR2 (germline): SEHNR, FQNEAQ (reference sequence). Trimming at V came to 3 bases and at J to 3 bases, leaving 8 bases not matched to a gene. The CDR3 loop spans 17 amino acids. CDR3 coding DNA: TGTGCCAGCAGCTTGGGTAGCGGGAGGGCTAAAACAGATACGCAGTATTTT. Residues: CASSLGSGRAKTDTQYF.

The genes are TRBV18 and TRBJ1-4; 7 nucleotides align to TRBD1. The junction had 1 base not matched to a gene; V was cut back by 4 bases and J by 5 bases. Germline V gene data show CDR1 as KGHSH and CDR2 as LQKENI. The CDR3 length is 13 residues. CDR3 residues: CASSQQGNEKLFF. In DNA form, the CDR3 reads TGTGCCAGCTCACAACAGGGGAATGAAAAACTGTTTTTT.